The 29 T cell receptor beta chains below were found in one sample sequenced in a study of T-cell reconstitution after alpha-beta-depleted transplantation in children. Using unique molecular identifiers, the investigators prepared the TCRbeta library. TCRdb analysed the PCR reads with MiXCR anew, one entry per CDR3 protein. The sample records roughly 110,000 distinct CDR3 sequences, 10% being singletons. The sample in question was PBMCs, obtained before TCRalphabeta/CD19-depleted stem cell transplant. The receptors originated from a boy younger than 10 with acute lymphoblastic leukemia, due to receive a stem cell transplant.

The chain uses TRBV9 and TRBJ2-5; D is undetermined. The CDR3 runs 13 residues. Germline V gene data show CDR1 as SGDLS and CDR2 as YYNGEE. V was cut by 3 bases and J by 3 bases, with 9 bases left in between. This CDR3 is CASSAGVKETQYF. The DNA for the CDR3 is TGTGCCAGCAGCGCCGGTGTTAAAGAGACCCAGTACTTC.

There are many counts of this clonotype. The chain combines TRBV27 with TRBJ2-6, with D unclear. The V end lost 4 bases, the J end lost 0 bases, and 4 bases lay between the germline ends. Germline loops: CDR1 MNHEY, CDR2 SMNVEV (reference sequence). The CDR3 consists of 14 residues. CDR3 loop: CASSWGSGANVLTF. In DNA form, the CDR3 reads TGTGCCAGCAGTTGGGGCTCTGGGGCCAACGTCCTGACTTTC.

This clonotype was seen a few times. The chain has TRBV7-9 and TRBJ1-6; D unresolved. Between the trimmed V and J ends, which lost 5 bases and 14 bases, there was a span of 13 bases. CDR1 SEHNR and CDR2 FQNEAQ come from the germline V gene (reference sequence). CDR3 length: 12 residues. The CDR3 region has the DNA TGTGCCAGCAGCATTGGACTGGGAACCCTCCACTTT. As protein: CASSIGLGTLHF.

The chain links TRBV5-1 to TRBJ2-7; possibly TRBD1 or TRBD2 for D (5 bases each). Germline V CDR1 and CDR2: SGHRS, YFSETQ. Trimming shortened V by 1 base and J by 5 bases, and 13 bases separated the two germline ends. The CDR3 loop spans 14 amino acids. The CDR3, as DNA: TGCGCCAGCAGCTTGCAGGGAGTTGACCACGAGCAGTACTTC. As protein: CASSLQGVDHEQYF.

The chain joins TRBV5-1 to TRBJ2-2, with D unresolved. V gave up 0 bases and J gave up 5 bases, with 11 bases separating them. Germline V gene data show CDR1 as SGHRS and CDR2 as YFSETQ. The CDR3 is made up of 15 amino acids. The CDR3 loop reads CASSLDRIGTGELFF. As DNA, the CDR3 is TGCGCCAGCAGCTTGGATAGAATCGGTACCGGGGAGCTGTTTTTT.

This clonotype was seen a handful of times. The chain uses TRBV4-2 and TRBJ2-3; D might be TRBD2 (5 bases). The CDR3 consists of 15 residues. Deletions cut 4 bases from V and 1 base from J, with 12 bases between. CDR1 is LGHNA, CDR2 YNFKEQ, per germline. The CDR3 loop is CASSRILAGTDTQYF. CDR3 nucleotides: TGTGCCAGCAGCCGTATTCTAGCTGGCACAGATACGCAGTATTTT.

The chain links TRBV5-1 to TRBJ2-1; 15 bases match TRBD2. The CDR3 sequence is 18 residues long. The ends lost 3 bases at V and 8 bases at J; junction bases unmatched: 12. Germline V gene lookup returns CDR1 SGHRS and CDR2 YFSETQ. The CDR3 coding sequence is TGCGCCAGCAGCTACGGACTAGCGGGAGGGCCAGGACTGGATGAGCAGTTCTTC. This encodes CASSYGLAGGPGLDEQFF.

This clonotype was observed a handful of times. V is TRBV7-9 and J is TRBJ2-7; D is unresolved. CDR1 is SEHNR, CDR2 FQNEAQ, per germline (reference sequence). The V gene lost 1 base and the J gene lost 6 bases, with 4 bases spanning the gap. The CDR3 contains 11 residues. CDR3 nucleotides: TGTGCCAGCAGCTTAGATTTCGAGCAGTACTTC. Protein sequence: CASSLDFEQYF. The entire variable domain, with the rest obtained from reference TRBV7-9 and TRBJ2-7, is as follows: DTGVSQNPRHKITKRGQNVTFRCDPISEHNRLYWYRQTLGQGPEFLTYFQNEAQLEKSRLLSDRFSAERPKGSFSTLEIQRTEQGDSAMYLCASSLDFEQYFGPGTRLTVT.

CDR3 nucleotides: TGTGCCAGCAGCCAGACTGGCTCCTACGAGCAGTACTTC. Protein: CASSQTGSYEQYF. This sequence joins TRBV12-3 or TRBV12-4 and TRBJ2-7; D unclear. The V gene lost 6 bases and the J gene lost 0 bases, with 9 bases spanning the gap. CDR3 size: 13 residues.

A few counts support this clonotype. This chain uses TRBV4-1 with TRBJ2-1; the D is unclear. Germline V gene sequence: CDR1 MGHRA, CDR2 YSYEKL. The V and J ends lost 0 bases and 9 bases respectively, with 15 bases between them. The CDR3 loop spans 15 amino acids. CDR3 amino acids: CASSQDLGRSAEQFF. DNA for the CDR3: TGCGCCAGCAGCCAAGATCTGGGCAGGTCGGCTGAGCAGTTCTTC.

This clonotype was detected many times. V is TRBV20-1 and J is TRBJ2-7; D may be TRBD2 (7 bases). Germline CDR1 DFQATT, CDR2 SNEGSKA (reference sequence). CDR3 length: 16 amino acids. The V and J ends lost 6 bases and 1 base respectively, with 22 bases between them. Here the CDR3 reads CSAMEGGGSSSYEQYF. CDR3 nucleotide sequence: TGCAGTGCCATGGAGGGGGGCGGGAGTTCTTCCTACGAGCAGTACTTC.

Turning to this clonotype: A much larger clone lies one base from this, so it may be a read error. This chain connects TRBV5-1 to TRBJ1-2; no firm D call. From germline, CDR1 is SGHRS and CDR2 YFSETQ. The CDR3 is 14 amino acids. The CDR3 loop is CASNQESSNNGYTF. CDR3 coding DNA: TGCGCCAGCAACCAGGAAAGTTCTAACAATGGCTACACCTTC.

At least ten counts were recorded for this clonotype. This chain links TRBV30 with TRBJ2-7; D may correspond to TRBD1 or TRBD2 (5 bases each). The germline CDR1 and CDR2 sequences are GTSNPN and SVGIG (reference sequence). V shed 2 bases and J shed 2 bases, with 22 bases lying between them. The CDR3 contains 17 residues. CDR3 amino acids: CAWSSWTPGTSPYEQYF. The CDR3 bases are TGTGCCTGGAGTTCTTGGACACCCGGGACCTCTCCCTACGAGCAGTACTTC.

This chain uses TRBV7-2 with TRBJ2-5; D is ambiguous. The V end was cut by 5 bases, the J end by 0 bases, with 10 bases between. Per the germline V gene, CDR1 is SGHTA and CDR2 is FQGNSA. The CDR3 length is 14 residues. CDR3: CASSVGRDQETQYF. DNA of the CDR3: TGTGCCAGCAGCGTAGGCCGGGACCAAGAGACCCAGTACTTC.

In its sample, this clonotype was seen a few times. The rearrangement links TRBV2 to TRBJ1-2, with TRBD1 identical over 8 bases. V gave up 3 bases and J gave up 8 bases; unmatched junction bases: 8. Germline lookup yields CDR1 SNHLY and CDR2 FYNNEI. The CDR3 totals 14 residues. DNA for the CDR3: TGTGCCAGCAGTGAGGGGTGGACAGGGTTCGGCTACACCTTC. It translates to CASSEGWTGFGYTF. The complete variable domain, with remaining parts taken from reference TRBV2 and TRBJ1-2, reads EPEVTQTPSHQVTQMGQEVILRCVPISNHLYFYWYRQILGQKVEFLVSFYNNEISEKSEIFDDQFSVERPDGSNFTLKIRSTKLEDSAMYFCASSEGWTGFGYTFGSGTRLTVV.

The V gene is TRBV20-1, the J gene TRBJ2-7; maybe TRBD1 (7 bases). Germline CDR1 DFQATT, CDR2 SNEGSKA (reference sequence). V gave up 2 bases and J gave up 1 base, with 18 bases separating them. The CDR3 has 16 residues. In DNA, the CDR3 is TGCAGTGCTAGAAAAGGGGAGGACAGGTGGTCCTACGAGCAGTACTTC. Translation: CSARKGEDRWSYEQYF.

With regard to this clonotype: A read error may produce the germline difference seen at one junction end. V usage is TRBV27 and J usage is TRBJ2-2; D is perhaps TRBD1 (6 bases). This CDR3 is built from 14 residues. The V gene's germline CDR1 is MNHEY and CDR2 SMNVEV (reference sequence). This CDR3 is CASSFGDNTWELFF. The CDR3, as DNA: TGTGCCAGCAGTTTCGGGGACAACACCTGGGAGCTGTTTTTT.

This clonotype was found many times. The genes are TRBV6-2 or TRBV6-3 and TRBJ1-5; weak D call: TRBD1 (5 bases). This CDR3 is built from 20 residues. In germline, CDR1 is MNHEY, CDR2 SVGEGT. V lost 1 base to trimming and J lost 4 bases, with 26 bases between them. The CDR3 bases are TGTGCCAGCAGTTACTATCTCGGTTTCGGTCAGGGTGTGGGAAATCAGCCCCAGCATTTT. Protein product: CASSYYLGFGQGVGNQPQHF.

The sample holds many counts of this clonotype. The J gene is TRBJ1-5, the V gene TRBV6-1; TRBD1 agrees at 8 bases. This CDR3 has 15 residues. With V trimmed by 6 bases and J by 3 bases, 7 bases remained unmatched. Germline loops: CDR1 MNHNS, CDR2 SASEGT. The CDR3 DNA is TGTGCCAGCAGACCCGGGGACAGGAACAATCAGCCCCAGCATTTT. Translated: CASRPGDRNNQPQHF.

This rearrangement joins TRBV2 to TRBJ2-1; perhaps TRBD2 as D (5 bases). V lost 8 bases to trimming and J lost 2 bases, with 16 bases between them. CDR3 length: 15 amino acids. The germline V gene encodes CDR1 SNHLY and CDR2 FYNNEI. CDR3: CASALEGTTYNEQFF. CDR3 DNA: TGTGCCAGCGCGCTCGAGGGAACGACCTACAATGAGCAGTTCTTC.

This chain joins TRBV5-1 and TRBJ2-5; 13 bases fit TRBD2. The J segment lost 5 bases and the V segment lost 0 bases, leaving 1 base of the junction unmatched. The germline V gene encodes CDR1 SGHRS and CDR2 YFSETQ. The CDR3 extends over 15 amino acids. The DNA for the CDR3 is TGCGCCAGCAGCTTGGTACTAGCGGGAGGGGAGACCCAGTACTTC. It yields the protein CASSLVLAGGETQYF.

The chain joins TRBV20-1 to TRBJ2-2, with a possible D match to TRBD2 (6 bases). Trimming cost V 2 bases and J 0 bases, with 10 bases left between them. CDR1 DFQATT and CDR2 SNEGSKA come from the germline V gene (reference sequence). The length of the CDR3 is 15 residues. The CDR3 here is CSARPLASNTGELFF. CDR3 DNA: TGCAGTGCTAGACCTCTAGCGTCGAACACCGGGGAGCTGTTTTTT.

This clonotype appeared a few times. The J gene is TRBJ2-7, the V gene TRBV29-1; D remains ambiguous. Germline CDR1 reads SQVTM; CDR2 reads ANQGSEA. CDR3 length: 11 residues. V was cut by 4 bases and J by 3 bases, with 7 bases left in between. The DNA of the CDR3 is TGCAGCGTTGCGGGCAGCTACGAGCAGTACTTC. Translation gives CSVAGSYEQYF.

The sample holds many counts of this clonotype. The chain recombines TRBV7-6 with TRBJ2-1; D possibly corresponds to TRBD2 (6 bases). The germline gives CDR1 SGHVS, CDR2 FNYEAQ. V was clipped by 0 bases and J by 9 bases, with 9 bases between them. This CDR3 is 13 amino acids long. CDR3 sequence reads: CASSLAGGGEQFF. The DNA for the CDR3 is TGTGCCAGCAGCTTAGCGGGGGGAGGTGAGCAGTTCTTC.

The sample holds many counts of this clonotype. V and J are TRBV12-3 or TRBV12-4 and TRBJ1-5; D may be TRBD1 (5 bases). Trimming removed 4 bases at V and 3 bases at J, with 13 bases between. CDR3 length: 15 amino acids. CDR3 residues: CASSWGRELNQPQHF. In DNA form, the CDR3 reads TGTGCCAGCAGTTGGGGCCGGGAGCTCAATCAGCCCCAGCATTTT.

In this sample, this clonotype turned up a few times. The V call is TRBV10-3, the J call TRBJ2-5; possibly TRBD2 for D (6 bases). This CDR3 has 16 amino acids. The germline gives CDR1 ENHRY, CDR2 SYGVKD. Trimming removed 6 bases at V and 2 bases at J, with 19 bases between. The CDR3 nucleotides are TGTGCCATCAGGGCTACCGGGAGATTGGGTCAAGAGACCCAGTACTTC. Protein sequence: CAIRATGRLGQETQYF.

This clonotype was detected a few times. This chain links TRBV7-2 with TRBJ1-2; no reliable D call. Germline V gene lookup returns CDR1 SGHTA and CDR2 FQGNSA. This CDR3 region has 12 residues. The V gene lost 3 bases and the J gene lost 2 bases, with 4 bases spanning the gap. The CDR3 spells CASSFRNYGYTF. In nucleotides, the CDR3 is TGTGCCAGCAGCTTTAGAAACTATGGCTACACCTTC. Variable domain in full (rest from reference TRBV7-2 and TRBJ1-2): GAGVSQSPSNKVTEKGKDVELRCDPISGHTALYWYRQSLGQGLEFLIYFQGNSAPDKSGLPSDRFSAERTGGSVSTLTIQRTQQEDSAVYLCASSFRNYGYTFGSGTRLTVV.

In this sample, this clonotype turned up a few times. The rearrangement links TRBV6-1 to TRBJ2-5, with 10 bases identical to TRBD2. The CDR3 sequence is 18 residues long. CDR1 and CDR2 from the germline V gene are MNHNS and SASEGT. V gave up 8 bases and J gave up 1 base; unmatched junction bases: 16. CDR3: CASRRYGSSGSLQETQYF. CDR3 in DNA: TGTGCCAGCCGTCGGTACGGGTCTAGCGGGAGCCTCCAAGAGACCCAGTACTTC.

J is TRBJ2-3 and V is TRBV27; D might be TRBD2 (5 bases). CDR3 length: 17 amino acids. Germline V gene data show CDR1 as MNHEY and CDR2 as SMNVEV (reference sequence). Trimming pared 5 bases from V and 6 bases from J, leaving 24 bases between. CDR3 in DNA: TGTGCCAGCAGTCCAAAACGACCCGGGATACAAGTGGATACGCAGTATTTT. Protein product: CASSPKRPGIQVDTQYF.